These T cell receptor beta chains were read from a single sample in a study of blood T cell repertoires in COVID-19. TCRdb keeps only in-frame clones here, not all; method: immunoSEQ multiplex PCR. The sample includes about 40,000 clones, roughly 80% of them seen just once. Sequencing used peripheral blood. These receptors all come from an older woman with acute or convalescent COVID-19. CDR3s include the opening cysteine and the closing phenylalanine or tryptophan. The D gene is left open where the match is weak. Size values are once, few and many counts, or a class for expanded clones, and some rows have none.

J gene,clone size,D gene,V gene,CDR3 DNA,CDR3 protein
TRBJ2-7,hyperexpanded,TRBD1,TRBV7-2,TGTGCCAGCAGCCCGCAGACAGGGGGAGGGGTCTACGAGCAGTACTTC,CASSPQTGGGVYEQYF
TRBJ2-5,-,-,TRBV28,TGTGCCAGCGGGAGGGGGGCTCAAGAGACCCAGTACTTC,CASGRGAQETQYF
TRBJ2-2,-,TRBD1,TRBV19,TGTGCCAGTAGTATGTCGACAGGGGGCGGAACCGGGGAGCTGTTTTTT,CASSMSTGGGTGELFF
TRBJ1-2,-,TRBD1,TRBV6-5,TGTGCCAGCACATTTCGGACAGGGCGAGGCGGCTACACCTTC,CASTFRTGRGGYTF
TRBJ1-4,-,-,TRBV19,TGTGCCAGCGGGGGGCCGCCACAAGCAGAAAAACTGTTTTTT,CASGGPPQAEKLFF
TRBJ2-7,-,-,TRBV6-5,TGTGCCAGCAGTATCCAGGACTACTACGAGCAGTACTTC,CASSIQDYYEQYF
TRBJ2-3,-,-,TRBV6-1,TGTGCCAGCAGTGAAGTGAACAGTGGCACAGATACGCAGTATTTT,CASSEVNSGTDTQYF
TRBJ1-1,-,-,TRBV7-9,TGTGCCAGCAGCTTAGTCAGGGGAAGCGAAGCTTTCTTT,CASSLVRGSEAFF
TRBJ2-4,-,-,TRBV5-1,TGCGCCAGCAGAGTAGAGAACATTCAGTACTTC,CASRVENIQYF
TRBJ2-1,once,-,TRBV7-6,TGTGCCAGCAGCTTACTGAGCGGAAGCTCCTACAATGAGCAGTTCTTC,CASSLLSGSSYNEQFF
TRBJ1-5,-,-,TRBV6-6,TGTGCCAGCAGGGGTGAAGGAGGCCAGCCCCAGCATTTT,CASRGEGGQPQHF